This TCR beta chain derives from a study of molecular identifiers for immune sequencing clone quantification (dated by TCRdb to 2017 to 2018). For the wider study: In a replicate experiment, RNA from roughly 21,000 or 96,000 naive CD8 T cells was split into five aliquots, four of which were sequenced. The study was a methods study using CD8 T cells to benchmark molecular-identifier clustering-based TCR repertoire sequencing (MIDCIRS) and TCR RNA copy counting.

Points the paper makes about the study in general: Naive libraries contained spiked-in Jurkat TCR RNA (more than nine copies' worth), which is not part of the donor repertoire. About 3.1 recovered TCR RNA copies per cell were obtained by modeling, versus roughly 9.1 by digital PCR, implying a capture efficiency of 30% to 35%. Highly expanded clone sizes could be underestimated because identical TCR molecules may share a barcode. In CMV-specific effector cells, over 99% of molecules were held by clones above 20 RNA copies, whereas under 1% of molecules were held by such clones in naive cells. Without barcode sub-clustering, chimeric consensus sequences inflated TCR diversity; chimeras reached as high as 47%. Spiked-in Jurkat TCR RNA equivalent to a single cell was reported to be detectable even among approximately 900,000 naive CD8 T cells.

Libraries came from PCR. This sample was sequenced with an Illumina HiSeq 4000. Preparation of bulk TCR libraries followed a previously described approach, with the TCR primers listed in Table S5. The Qiagen AllPrep DNA/RNA kit was used to purify total RNA. Before any analysis, reads coming from multiple sequencing runs of the same library were combined into one pool. The paper's data handling went like this. Only reads with exact TCR constant sequence were kept, trimmed to 150 nt, and grouped by their 12-nt molecular barcodes. Reads inside each barcode group were sub-clustered using a 15% Levenshtein threshold, and a quality-weighted consensus sequence was constructed for each RNA molecule. Non-functional sequences were excluded, and lower-count sequences lying one edit away from another sequence were also excluded. Based on fitting two negative binomial distributions, any barcode sub-cluster with under 20% of the maximum read count was discarded. The public reads were quality trimmed at Q25 with fastp and then assembled into clones with MiXCR by TCRdb, keeping productive beta chains. For every CDR3 protein sequence, its rows merge into one entry that carries the most common genes and DNA. The authors' filters were not applied to this entry. This sample gives about 320,000 distinct CDR3 sequences in total; about 22% of them show up just once. The ten largest clones capture roughly 0.86% of the sample.

Libraries of naive CD8 T cells were generated from about 21,000 to 970,000 sorted cells, with 10%, 30% or 50% of the purified RNA used. On a BD FACSAria II, naive CD8 T cells were FACS-sorted as CD8+CD4-CCR7+CD45RA+ and collected into RLT Plus buffer. To test detection sensitivity, Jurkat RNA equivalent to approximately ten TCR copies was spiked into samples of about 18,000-1,000,000 naive CD8 T cells. CD8 T cells were enriched with RosetteSep CD8+ T Cell Enrichment Cocktail and Ficoll-Paque, followed by ACK red cell lysis. From the germline V gene, CDR1 is MGHDK and CDR2 is SYGVNS. The CDR3 holds 14 amino acids from the cysteine to the phenylalanine. The CDR3 DNA has 42 bases and is translated from base 1. V is reduced by 4 bases and J by 7 bases, leaving a spacing of 16 bases between them. Points on this clonotype: Its specific antigen is unknown. A read error is possible here, since a much larger clone lies one base away.

The chain is encoded by TRBV25-1 joined to TRBJ2-5, and perhaps TRBD2 as D gene, on 5 matching bases. The sample comprised naive CD8+ T cells from blood, with Jurkat cell RNA spiked in. The sample's cell subset or site label, in plain terms: FACS-sorted CD8+CD4-CCR7+CD45RA+ naive T cells. The sequence was collected from a human donor in good health. Some libraries in this study had Jurkat cell RNA spiked in. The CDR3 loop reads CASSGVTPGVTQYF. The base sequence is TGTGCCAGCAGTGGAGTTACACCCGGGGTGACCCAGTACTTC. With the rest looked up from the reference TRBV25-1 and TRBJ2-5 genes rather than sequenced, the full variable domain is EADIYQTPRYLVIGTGKKITLECSQTMGHDKMYWYQQDPGMELHLIHYSYGVNSTEKGDLSSESTVSRIRTEHFPLTLESARPSHTSQYLCASSGVTPGVTQYFGPGTRLLVL.